The 16 T cell receptor beta chains given below trace back to one sample, sequenced in a study of control samples from healthy donors and cancer patients. Clones were sequenced by immunoSEQ multiplex PCR, and TCRdb holds only the in-frame ones, with some missing. The sample has 75,000 to 100,000 clones, over 85% seen once. The specimen sequenced was blood. The origin of the receptors is a human donor in good health. The donor label of this sample is uncertain.

The chain joins TRBV3-1 (or the pseudogene TRBV3-2) to TRBJ1-3; possibly TRBD1 for D (5 bases). The CDR3 is made up of 15 amino acids. Germline V lookup: CDR1 LGHDT, CDR2 YNNKEL (reference sequence). Trimming pared 0 bases from V and 4 bases from J, leaving 10 bases between. The CDR3 spells CASSQEGREGNTIYF. DNA for the CDR3: TGTGCCAGCAGCCAAGAAGGCAGGGAGGGAAACACCATATATTTT.

The chain couples TRBV15 to TRBJ1-6, with D tentatively TRBD1 (5 bases). V shed 4 bases and J shed 2 bases, with 12 bases lying between them. Germline V gene data show CDR1 as LNHNV and CDR2 as YYDKDF (reference sequence). This CDR3 comprises 16 residues. The CDR3 loop reads CATSITGPAYNSPLHF. The CDR3 coding sequence is TGTGCCACCAGCATTACAGGTCCCGCCTATAATTCACCCCTCCACTTT.

Turning to this clone: At the DNA level, this CDR3 is encoded by other sequences in the same sample as well. V gene TRBV20-1 combines with J gene TRBJ2-1; no firm D call. Germline CDR1 is DFQATT and CDR2 is SNEGSKA (reference sequence). V gave up 0 bases and J gave up 7 bases, with 1 base separating them. CDR3 length: 10 amino acids. The CDR3 is CSARENEQFF. In DNA, the CDR3 is TGCAGTGCTAGAGAGAATGAGCAGTTCTTC.

V and J are TRBV2 and TRBJ1-1; 7 positions match TRBD1. From germline, CDR1 is SNHLY and CDR2 FYNNEI. J was trimmed by 0 bases and V by 2 bases; bases with no gene match: 12. The CDR3 is made up of 18 amino acids. The CDR3 sequence: CASSEPRPRQGLNTEAFF. CDR3 nucleotide sequence: TGTGCCAGCAGTGAACCTCGGCCTCGACAGGGATTGAACACTGAAGCTTTCTTT.

Remarks on this clone: One junction end disagrees with the germline gene, perhaps due to a read error. This chain connects TRBV5-1 to TRBJ1-5, with a possible D match to TRBD1 (6 bases). CDR1 is SGHRS and CDR2 is YFSETQ in the germline V gene. This CDR3 has 15 residues. CDR3 DNA sequence: TGCGCCAGCAGGTTGGGGGGCGAGAGCAATCAGCCCCAGCATTTT. As protein: CASRLGGESNQPQHF.

This sequence joins TRBV6-6 and TRBJ2-1; the match to TRBD2 covers 8 bases. The trim removed 5 bases at V and 0 bases at J, leaving 12 bases unmatched. The CDR3 loop spans 18 amino acids. The germline CDR1 and CDR2 sequences are MNHNY and SVGAGI (reference sequence). CDR3 nucleotides: TGTGCCAGCAGTCGCCGGGGGGGCCCCGAAAGCTCCTACAATGAGCAGTTCTTC. Translation: CASSRRGGPESSYNEQFF.

To note about this clone: The junction departs from germline at one end; a sequencing error may be responsible. This chain uses TRBV7-2 with TRBJ2-2, with TRBD1 as a possible D gene (6 bases). The germline V gene has CDR1 SGHTA and CDR2 FQGNSA. This CDR3 is 14 amino acids long. CDR3 in amino acids: CASTLGGSAGELFF. CDR3 in DNA: TGTGCCAGCACCTTAGGGGGAAGTGCCGGGGAGCTGTTTTTT.

The chain links TRBV5-1 to TRBJ1-1, with 7 positions matching TRBD1. The CDR3 contains 13 residues. V was pared by 8 bases and J by 6 bases, with 10 bases of the junction left unmatched. CDR1 is SGHRS and CDR2 is YFSETQ in the germline V gene. CDR3 nucleotides: TGCGCCAGTAACTTGCCCGGGACAGCTGAAGCTTTCTTT. Residues: CASNLPGTAEAFF.

V usage is TRBV18 and J usage is TRBJ1-4; the D is unclear. Per germline, CDR1 KGHSH and CDR2 LQKENI. Trimming took 3 bases from V and 4 from J, leaving 9 bases between them. This CDR3 contains 14 residues. The CDR3 DNA reads as TGTGCCAGCTCACCTTGGCAGGATAATGAAAAACTGTTTTTT. Translated, it gives CASSPWQDNEKLFF.

V and J are TRBV3-1 (or the pseudogene TRBV3-2) and TRBJ1-3; D not resolved. V was cut by 1 base and J by 4 bases, with 5 bases left in between. Germline CDR1 and CDR2: LGHDT and YNNKEL (reference sequence). This CDR3 comprises 13 residues. CDR3 coding DNA: TGTGCCAGCAGCCAAGCGGGGGGAAACACCATATATTTT. Residues: CASSQAGGNTIYF.

The J gene is TRBJ2-2, the V gene TRBV10-1, with 9 bases that match TRBD2. The CDR3 contains 15 residues. Germline V gives CDR1 WNHNN, CDR2 SYGVQD (reference sequence). V dropped 6 bases and J dropped 6; count of bases not matched to a gene: 8. The CDR3 DNA follows: TGCGCCAGCAGCGCTAGCGGGGCTAATTCCGGGGAGCTGTTTTTT. Its translation: CASSASGANSGELFF.

This chain connects TRBV3-1 (or the pseudogene TRBV3-2) to TRBJ2-3; D may be TRBD2 (7 bases). The ends were cut back, 2 bases at V and 1 base at J, with 13 bases in the middle. CDR3 size: 16 residues. CDR1 is LGHDT, CDR2 YNNKEL, per germline (reference sequence). The CDR3 nucleotides are TGTGCCAGCAGCCAATTCGGGGGGCATCGCACAGATACGCAGTATTTT. It yields the protein CASSQFGGHRTDTQYF.

The chain joins TRBV18 to TRBJ2-6; D gene uncertain. The V gene lost 4 bases and the J gene lost 0 bases, with 10 bases spanning the gap. Germline CDR1 is KGHSH and CDR2 is LQKENI. The CDR3 covers 16 residues. The CDR3 DNA reads as TGTGCCAGCTCACAATCAGAAGTCTCTGGGGCCAACGTCCTGACTTTC. It specifies CASSQSEVSGANVLTF.

This chain joins TRBV24-1 and TRBJ2-1; D not resolved. Germline V gives CDR1 KGHDR, CDR2 SFDVKD. With 4 bases removed from V and 12 bases from J, the gap between germline ends came to 12 bases. The CDR3 is 12 amino acids. CDR3 nucleotide sequence: TGTGCCACCAGTGAAGGCAGATGGGGGCAGTTCTTC. As protein: CATSEGRWGQFF.

The chain couples TRBV18 to TRBJ2-3, with TRBD1 matching over 10 bases. V lost 6 bases, J lost 3 bases, and 6 bases stayed unmatched. Germline lookup yields CDR1 KGHSH and CDR2 LQKENI. The CDR3 is made up of 15 amino acids. The CDR3 nucleotides are TGTGCCAGCTCCCAGACAGGGGGCTTTACAGATACGCAGTATTTT. This sequence encodes CASSQTGGFTDTQYF.

This clone showed up just a few times. The CDR3 is CASSLKGGGSGELFF. For the CDR3, the DNA is TGTGCCAGCAGCTTAAAAGGGGGAGGGTCCGGGGAGCTGTTTTTT. The rearrangement uses TRBV11-2 and TRBJ2-2; possible D gene TRBD2, 7 bases. CDR1 is SGHAT, CDR2 FQNNGV, per germline. The V end lost 2 bases, the J end lost 6 bases, and 13 bases lay between the germline ends. The CDR3 is 15 amino acids.